This T cell receptor (beta chain) is drawn from a study of beta chain features in type 1 diabetes listed by TCRdb under 2018. Study-level background: Patients and healthy donors did not differ in mean age, gender distribution, total cell number or subset yield. Across all samples, some 100,000,000 sorted cells were examined, and cell number per subset correlated strongly with RNA yield. In the study, TCRB repertoires of sorted circulating CD4+ T cell subsets from recently diagnosed type 1 diabetes patients were compared with those of matched healthy donors. Whereas all 30 or so donors provided naive and central memory subsets, regulatory and stem cell-like memory subsets were isolated from just 8 patients and roughly eight healthy donors. What the authors observed across the whole study: Shorter templates might have been favored by PCR, but patient and control samples were amplified and corrected together, so both groups would have been affected equally by any skew. Patients with type 1 diabetes made fewer insertions and deleted more nucleotides at VDJ recombination sites, implying thymic rearrangement abnormalities. Only small numbers of individuals were included in the HLA sub-analyses, which left unresolved whether HLA type had any influence on TCRB rearrangement. Naive, central memory and regulatory TCRB repertoires appeared to be more alike among patients than among healthy donors. Sequencing cDNA rather than genomic DNA could over-represent highly expressing activated cells, although activation and CD3 levels did not differ between groups. Type 1 diabetes patients showed a moderate but significant shortening of TCRB CDR3 length in all four CD4+ subsets.

On this clone: What this receptor recognizes is not known. No much larger clone is present one base from it, and per-base qualities are unavailable.

The High Capacity cDNA Reverse Transcription Kit was used to reverse transcribe all of the isolated RNA, meaning that expressed TCRB transcripts were what got sequenced. Naive, central memory and regulatory T cell samples underwent deep immunoSEQ sequencing, averaging roughly 3.5 million total reads per sample. Sorted cells were lysed in RLT buffer, and RNA was extracted using DNase-treated RNeasy Micro or Mini kits according to cell number. Each cell subset was processed on its own to prevent cross-contamination, while patient and healthy donor samples were processed together. The immunoSEQ multiplex PCR was used to amplify TCRB sequences from cDNA, generating 87-bp fragments that spanned the CDR3 region. The amplicons were sequenced using the Illumina HiSeq platform. The published analysis was carried out like this. Synthetic template baselines were used to correct PCR bias computationally, reads within Hamming distance 2 were collapsed together, and singletons that could not be merged were discarded. Reads were aligned against IMGT so that V, D and J genes, CDR3 length and insertions or deletions at six rearrangement sites could be assigned. Within each subset, clonotype counts were normalized to sorted cell number, and only after that were true diversity and Gini coefficients computed with the tcR R package. The overlap coefficient, calculated on TCRB nucleotide sequences, was used to quantify repertoire sharing. Out-of-frame TCRB sequences from naive cells were analyzed as a proxy for the pre-selection repertoire. TCRdb's version of the immuneACCESS table is confined to in-frame rearrangements and falls short of the full clone set. An unresolved V gene accounts for under half of the shortfall where checked; the remainder is of unknown origin. V and J calls and clone size are given by that table; D and trimming were obtained from the DNA. Recorded for this sample are about 340,000 clones; around an eighth of them occurred a single time. Of the sample, roughly 0.015% is held by the ten largest clones.

A single peripheral blood draw of about 116 mL on average was collected from each donor into heparinised tubes. A BD FACSAria II and a panel including CD45RO, CCR7, CD25, CD127, CD95 and CD27 were used to sort naive, central memory, regulatory and stem cell-like memory CD4+ T cells. Purity was above 95% for every sorted population. PBMCs were separated immediately by Lymphoprep density gradient centrifugation and were stained directly, without being cultured. Samples were stained and sorted in pairs, with one healthy donor and one patient per experiment, so that batch effects were minimized. The CDR3 runs 15 amino acids, cysteine and phenylalanine included. Here the CDR3 DNA is all that survives: 45 bases in frame from base 1. V gives up 1 base and J gives up 6 bases, and the segment between their germline ends measures 14 bases. In the germline V gene, CDR1 corresponds to SGDLS and CDR2 to YYNGEE.

The origin of this receptor is a woman under 30 with type 1 diabetes. Recombination connected TRBV9 to TRBJ2-1; the D segment could be TRBD2, given 5 matching bases. The sequencing sample was made of naive CD4+ T cells from blood. According to the study, the label for this sample's cell subset or site signals: true naive CD4+ T cells. DNA sequence: TGTGCCAGCAGCGTATCGGGATTCCCAGGCAATGAGCAGTTCTTC. This sequence encodes CASSVSGFPGNEQFF.